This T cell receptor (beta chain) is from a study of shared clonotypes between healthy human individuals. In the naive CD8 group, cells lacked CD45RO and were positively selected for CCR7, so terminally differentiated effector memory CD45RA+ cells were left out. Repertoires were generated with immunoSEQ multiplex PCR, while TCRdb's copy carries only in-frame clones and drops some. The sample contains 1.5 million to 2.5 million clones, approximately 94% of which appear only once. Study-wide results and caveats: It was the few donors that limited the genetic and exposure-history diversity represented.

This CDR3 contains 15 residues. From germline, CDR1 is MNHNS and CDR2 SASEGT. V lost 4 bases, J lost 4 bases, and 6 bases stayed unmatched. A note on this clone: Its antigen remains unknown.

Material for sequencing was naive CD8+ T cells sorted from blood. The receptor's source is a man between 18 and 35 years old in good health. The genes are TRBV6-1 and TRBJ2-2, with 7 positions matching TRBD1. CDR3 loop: CASSAWTGPTGELFF. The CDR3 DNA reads TGTGCCAGCAGTGCCTGGACAGGCCCCACCGGGGAGCTGTTTTTT.